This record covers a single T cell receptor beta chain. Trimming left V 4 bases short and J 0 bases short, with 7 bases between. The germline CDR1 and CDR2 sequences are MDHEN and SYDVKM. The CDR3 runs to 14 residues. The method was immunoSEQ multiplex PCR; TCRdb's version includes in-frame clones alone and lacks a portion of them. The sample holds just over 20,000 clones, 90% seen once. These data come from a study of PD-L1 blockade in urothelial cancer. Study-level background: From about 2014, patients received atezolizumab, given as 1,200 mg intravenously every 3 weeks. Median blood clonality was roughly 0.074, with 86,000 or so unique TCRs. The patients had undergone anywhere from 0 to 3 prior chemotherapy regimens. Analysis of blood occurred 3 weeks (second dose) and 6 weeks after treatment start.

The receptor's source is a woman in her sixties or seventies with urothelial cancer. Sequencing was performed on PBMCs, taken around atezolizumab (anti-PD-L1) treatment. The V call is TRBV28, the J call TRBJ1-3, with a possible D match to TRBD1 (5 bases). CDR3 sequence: CASSWTLSGNTIYF. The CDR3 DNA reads TGTGCCAGCAGTTGGACACTCTCTGGAAACACCATATATTTT.